These 21 T cell receptor beta chains share one sample of origin, sequenced in a study of CD8 T cells in Susac syndrome. RNA amounts of roughly 0.45 to 1 ug underwent reverse transcription with random hexamers. TCRdb itself ran the immunoSEQ multiplex PCR reads through MiXCR, one entry per CDR3 protein. In the table there are about 280,000 distinct CDR3 sequences, 70% to 90% of which are singletons. Material: CD8+ T cells from PBMCs. These receptor sequences come from a human donor with multiple sclerosis.

This clonotype was counted a single time. The rearrangement joins TRBV6-5 to TRBJ2-7; D ambiguous. This CDR3 has 14 residues. V lost 2 bases to trimming and J lost 0 bases, with 8 bases between them. Germline CDR1 MNHEY, CDR2 SVGAGI. DNA of the CDR3: TGTGCCAGCAGTTACGATGGTGTCTCCTACGAGCAGTACTTC. This translates into CASSYDGVSYEQYF.

The rearrangement joins TRBV14 to TRBJ2-1, with 7 bases that match TRBD2. The germline gives CDR1 SGHDN, CDR2 FVKESK. With 1 base clipped from V and 7 bases from J, the junction kept 7 bases outside the gene matches. This CDR3 has 15 amino acids. CDR3 amino acids: CASSQGTSLSNEQFF. CDR3 DNA sequence: TGTGCCAGCAGCCAAGGGACTAGTTTGTCGAATGAGCAGTTCTTC.

This rearrangement joins TRBV20-1 to TRBJ2-7, with 10 positions matching TRBD2. With V trimmed by 0 bases and J by 3 bases, 5 bases remained unmatched. Germline CDR1 DFQATT, CDR2 SNEGSKA (reference sequence). CDR3 length: 15 residues. The CDR3 bases are TGCAGTGCTAGAGAGGCTAGCGGGAGCCTCTACGAGCAGTACTTC. It codes for CSAREASGSLYEQYF.

The chain combines TRBV27 with TRBJ2-5, with a possible D match to TRBD2 (6 bases). Germline assignment: CDR1 MNHEY and CDR2 SMNVEV (reference sequence). V gave up 6 bases and J gave up 4 bases, with 18 bases separating them. The CDR3 covers 15 residues. This chain's CDR3 is CASRVWGEATETQYF. CDR3 nucleotide sequence: TGTGCCAGCAGGGTCTGGGGGGAGGCGACAGAGACCCAGTACTTC.

This rearrangement joins TRBV28 to TRBJ2-7; TRBD1 or TRBD2 may be the D gene (5 bases each). Germline V CDR1 and CDR2: MDHEN, SYDVKM. This CDR3 contains 12 residues. Trimming shortened V by 7 bases and J by 5 bases, and 12 bases separated the two germline ends. The CDR3 spells CASMGEHHEQYF. CDR3 nucleotides: TGTGCCAGCATGGGGGAACACCACGAGCAGTACTTC.

V and J are TRBV2 and TRBJ2-4, with D perhaps being TRBD1 or TRBD2 (5 bases each). V was cut by 7 bases and J by 5 bases, with 12 bases left in between. This CDR3 has 13 amino acids. Germline V gene data show CDR1 as SNHLY and CDR2 as FYNNEI. CDR3 sequence reads: CASKNQGQNIQYF. Written as DNA, the CDR3 is TGTGCCAGCAAGAACCAGGGACAAAACATTCAGTACTTC.

V and J are TRBV29-1 and TRBJ2-7, with TRBD1 matching 8 bases. The J segment lost 5 bases and the V segment lost 5 bases, leaving 8 bases of the junction unmatched. This CDR3 contains 13 residues. Germline CDR1 SQVTM, CDR2 ANQGSEA. In DNA, the CDR3 is TGCAGCGTTTCGGACAGGGTCGGCAACGAGCAGTACTTC. This gives the protein CSVSDRVGNEQYF.

V usage is TRBV2 and J usage is TRBJ2-7; no clear D. The V gene lost 3 bases and the J gene lost 3 bases, with 12 bases spanning the gap. CDR1 is SNHLY and CDR2 is FYNNEI in the germline V gene. CDR3 length: 14 amino acids. This CDR3 reads CASSDGIGSYEQYF. The CDR3 bases are TGTGCCAGCAGTGACGGTATTGGAAGCTACGAGCAGTACTTC.

This clonotype has just one count. This rearrangement joins TRBV29-1 to TRBJ1-1, with D perhaps TRBD1 (5 bases). This CDR3 comprises 13 residues. The V gene's germline CDR1 is SQVTM and CDR2 ANQGSEA. The ends were cut back, 0 bases at V and 4 bases at J, with 9 bases in the middle. CDR3 sequence reads: CSVEDGTPTEAFF. The CDR3 DNA sequence: TGCAGCGTTGAAGATGGGACCCCCACTGAAGCTTTCTTT.

Concerning this clonotype itself: At one boundary the junction diverges from the germline segment, which might be a read error. The chain is built from TRBV14 and TRBJ2-2; a possible D gene is TRBD1 (6 bases). The CDR3 runs to 15 residues. CDR1 SGHDN and CDR2 FVKESK come from the germline V gene. The chain's CDR3 is CASSIQGRYFRGAVF. The CDR3 region has the DNA TGTGCCAGCAGCATACAGGGCCGCTACTTTCGGGGAGCTGTTTTT.

The chain combines TRBV4-1 with TRBJ2-7; 7 nucleotides agree with TRBD1. CDR3 length equals 17 residues. V was pared by 0 bases and J by 0 bases, with 8 bases of the junction left unmatched. CDR1 MGHRA and CDR2 YSYEKL come from the germline V gene. CDR3 sequence (DNA): TGCGCCAGCAGCCAAGATGATCAGGGGGTCCCCTCCTACGAGCAGTACTTC. This gives the protein CASSQDDQGVPSYEQYF.

CDR3 residues: CASSQERGAWGETQYF. The CDR3 DNA follows: TGCGCCAGCAGCCAAGAGCGGGGGGCATGGGGGGAGACCCAGTACTTC. This chain connects TRBV4-1 to TRBJ2-5, with 8 nucleotides matching TRBD2. V was clipped by 0 bases and J by 5 bases; unmatched bases: 8. Germline-derived CDR1 and CDR2 are MGHRA and YSYEKL. This CDR3 is 16 amino acids long.

This rearrangement joins TRBV19 to TRBJ1-4, with TRBD1 matching over 7 bases. V shed 3 bases and J 4 bases; nucleotides not matched to a gene: 11. The germline V gene encodes CDR1 LNHDA and CDR2 SQIVND (reference sequence). The CDR3 is 17 amino acids. CDR3 DNA sequence: TGTGCCAGTAGTATTGATCTTCGACAGGGCCTTAATGAAAAACTGTTTTTT. This gives the protein CASSIDLRQGLNEKLFF.

The chain recombines TRBV9 with TRBJ2-1; 8 positions agree with TRBD2. Trimming at V came to 0 bases and at J to 6 bases, leaving 5 bases not matched to a gene. Germline V CDR1 and CDR2: SGDLS, YYNGEE. The length of the CDR3 is 15 residues. The CDR3 region has the DNA TGTGCCAGCAGCGTAGGAGCGGGAGAGGGCAATGAGCAGTTCTTC. This gives the protein CASSVGAGEGNEQFF. The full variable domain, completed using reference TRBV9 and TRBJ2-1, is DSGVTQTPKHLITATGQRVTLRCSPRSGDLSVYWYQQSLDQGLQFLIQYYNGEERAKGNILERFSAQQFPDLHSELNLSSLELGDSALYFCASSVGAGEGNEQFFGPGTRLTVL.

There are a few counts of this clonotype. The CDR3 nucleotides read TGTGCCAGCAGTTACCACACCGGGGAGCTGTTTTTT. Residues: CASSYHTGELFF. The chain recombines TRBV6-5 with TRBJ2-2; D remains unclear. The CDR3 loop spans 12 amino acids. CDR1 MNHEY and CDR2 SVGAGI come from the germline V gene. V lost 2 bases to trimming and J lost 3 bases, with 1 base between them.

This clonotype was seen a few times. The chain links TRBV7-2 to TRBJ1-5; perhaps TRBD1 as D (6 bases). Trimming left V 5 bases short and J 4 bases short, with 12 bases between. Germline V lookup: CDR1 SGHTA, CDR2 FQGNSA. The CDR3 has 14 residues. CDR3 in DNA: TGTGCCAGCAGCCCTCGGACAGATAATCAGCCCCAGCATTTT. This encodes CASSPRTDNQPQHF.

The CDR3 is CSARDQGSSYEQYF. CDR3 DNA: TGCAGTGCTAGAGATCAAGGAAGCTCCTACGAGCAGTACTTC. The rearrangement links TRBV20-1 to TRBJ2-7; unclear D gene. Trimming removed 0 bases from V and 0 bases from J, with 9 bases in between. The CDR3 runs to 14 residues. The V gene's germline CDR1 is DFQATT and CDR2 SNEGSKA (reference sequence).

The rearrangement links TRBV30 to TRBJ2-3; no reliable D call. CDR3 length equals 15 residues. V was clipped by 1 base and J by 0 bases, with 11 bases between them. The germline CDR1 and CDR2 sequences are GTSNPN and SVGIG (reference sequence). The CDR3, as DNA: TGTGCCTGGAGTGCTAGTGCCTCTAGCACAGATACGCAGTATTTT. This translates into CAWSASASSTDTQYF.

This chain uses TRBV29-1 with TRBJ2-1, with 11 bases matching TRBD2. With 7 bases clipped from V and 0 bases from J, the junction kept 2 bases outside the gene matches. The CDR3 contains 14 residues. Germline V gene sequence: CDR1 SQVTM, CDR2 ANQGSEA. CDR3 in DNA: TGCAGCGGAGGACTAGCGGGCTCCTACAATGAGCAGTTCTTC. Translating gives CSGGLAGSYNEQFF.

V usage is TRBV7-9 and J usage is TRBJ2-5, with a tentative D call TRBD2 (6 bases). V dropped 4 bases and J dropped 5 bases, with 17 bases sitting between them. The CDR3 contains 15 residues. Germline CDR1 is SEHNR and CDR2 is FQNEAQ (reference sequence). The CDR3 reads CASSSRDSAGETQYF. DNA of the CDR3: TGTGCCAGCAGCTCCCGGGACTCCGCCGGGGAGACCCAGTACTTC.

The chain has TRBV12-3 or TRBV12-4 and TRBJ2-2; D perhaps matches TRBD2 (5 bases). With 6 bases removed from V and 7 bases from J, the gap between germline ends came to 24 bases. The CDR3 sequence is 17 residues long. The CDR3 is CASSLILRVPEGGELFF. The CDR3 bases are TGTGCCAGCAGCTTAATCCTGAGGGTTCCCGAGGGCGGGGAGCTGTTTTTT.